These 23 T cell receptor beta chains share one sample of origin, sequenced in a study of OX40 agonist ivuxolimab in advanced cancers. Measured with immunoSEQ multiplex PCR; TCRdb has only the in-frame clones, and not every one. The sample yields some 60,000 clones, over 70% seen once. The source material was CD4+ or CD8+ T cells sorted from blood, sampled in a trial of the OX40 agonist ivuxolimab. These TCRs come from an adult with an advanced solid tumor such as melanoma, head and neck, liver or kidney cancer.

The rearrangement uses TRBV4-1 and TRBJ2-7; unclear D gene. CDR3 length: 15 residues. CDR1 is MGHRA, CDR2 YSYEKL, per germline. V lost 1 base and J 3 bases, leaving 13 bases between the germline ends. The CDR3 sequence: CASSQASQAVYEQYF. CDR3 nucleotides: TGCGCCAGCAGCCAAGCAAGCCAGGCAGTCTACGAGCAGTACTTC.

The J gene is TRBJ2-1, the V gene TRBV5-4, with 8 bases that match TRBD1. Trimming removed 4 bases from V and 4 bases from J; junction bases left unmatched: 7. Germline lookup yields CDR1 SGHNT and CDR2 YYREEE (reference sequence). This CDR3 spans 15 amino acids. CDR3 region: CASSTTGALYNEQFF. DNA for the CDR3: TGTGCCAGCAGCACGACAGGGGCCCTTTACAATGAGCAGTTCTTC.

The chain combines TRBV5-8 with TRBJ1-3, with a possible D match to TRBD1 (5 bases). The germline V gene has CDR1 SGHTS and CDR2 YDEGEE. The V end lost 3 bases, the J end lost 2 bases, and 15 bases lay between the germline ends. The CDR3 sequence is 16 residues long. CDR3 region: CASSSDLPGTGNTIYF. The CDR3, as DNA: TGTGCCAGCAGCTCAGACCTCCCAGGGACTGGAAACACCATATATTTT.

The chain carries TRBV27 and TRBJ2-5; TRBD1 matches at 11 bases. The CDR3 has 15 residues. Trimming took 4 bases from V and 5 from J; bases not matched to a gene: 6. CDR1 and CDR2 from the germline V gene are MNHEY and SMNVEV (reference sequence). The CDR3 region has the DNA TGTGCCAGCAGTTCGGGACAGGGGGAGGGGGAGACCCAGTACTTC. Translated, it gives CASSSGQGEGETQYF.

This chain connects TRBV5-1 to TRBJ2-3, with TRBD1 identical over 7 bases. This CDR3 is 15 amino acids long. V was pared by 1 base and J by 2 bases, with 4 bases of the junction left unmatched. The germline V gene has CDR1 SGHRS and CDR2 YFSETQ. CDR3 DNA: TGCGCCAGCAGCTTGAGGGGGCCCACCACAGATACGCAGTATTTT. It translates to CASSLRGPTTDTQYF.

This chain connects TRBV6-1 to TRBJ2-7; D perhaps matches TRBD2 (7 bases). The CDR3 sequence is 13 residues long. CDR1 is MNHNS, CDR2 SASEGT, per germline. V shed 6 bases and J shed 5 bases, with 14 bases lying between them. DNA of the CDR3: TGTGCCAGCAGCCCTAGGGAGGGGGACGAGCAGTACTTC. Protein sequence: CASSPREGDEQYF.

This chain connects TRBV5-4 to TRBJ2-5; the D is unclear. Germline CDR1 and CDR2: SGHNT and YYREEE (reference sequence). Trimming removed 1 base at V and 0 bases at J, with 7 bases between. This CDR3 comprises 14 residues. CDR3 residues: CASSLTGNQETQYF. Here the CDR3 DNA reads TGTGCCAGCAGCTTGACCGGAAACCAAGAGACCCAGTACTTC. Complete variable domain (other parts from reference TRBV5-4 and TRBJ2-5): ETGVTQSPTHLIKTRGQQVTLRCSSQSGHNTVSWYQQALGQGPQFIFQYYREEENGRGNFPPRFSGLQFPNYSSELNVNALELDDSALYLCASSLTGNQETQYFGPGTRLLVL.

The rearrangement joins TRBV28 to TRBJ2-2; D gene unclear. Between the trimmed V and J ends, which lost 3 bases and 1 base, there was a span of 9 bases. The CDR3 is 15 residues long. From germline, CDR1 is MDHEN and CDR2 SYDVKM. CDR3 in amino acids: CASSLVAGNTGELFF. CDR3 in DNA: TGTGCCAGCAGTTTGGTTGCCGGGAACACCGGGGAGCTGTTTTTT.

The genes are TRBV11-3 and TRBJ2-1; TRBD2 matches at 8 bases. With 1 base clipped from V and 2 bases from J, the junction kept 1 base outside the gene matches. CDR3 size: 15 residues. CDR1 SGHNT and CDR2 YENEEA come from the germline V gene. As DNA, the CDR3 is TGTGCCAGCAGCTTAGGACTAGCGACCTACAATGAGCAGTTCTTC. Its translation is CASSLGLATYNEQFF.

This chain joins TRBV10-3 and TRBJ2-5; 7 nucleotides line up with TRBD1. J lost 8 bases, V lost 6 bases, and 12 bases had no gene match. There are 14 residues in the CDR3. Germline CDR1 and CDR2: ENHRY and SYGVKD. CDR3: CAIRRTGDADTQYF. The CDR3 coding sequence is TGTGCCATCAGGCGAACAGGGGACGCGGATACCCAGTACTTC.

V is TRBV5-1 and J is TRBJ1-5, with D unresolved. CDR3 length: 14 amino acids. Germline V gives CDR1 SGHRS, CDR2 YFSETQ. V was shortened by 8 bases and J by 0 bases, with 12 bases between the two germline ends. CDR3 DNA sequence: TGCGCCAGTAACGGTGCCTATAGCAATCAGCCCCAGCATTTT. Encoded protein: CASNGAYSNQPQHF.

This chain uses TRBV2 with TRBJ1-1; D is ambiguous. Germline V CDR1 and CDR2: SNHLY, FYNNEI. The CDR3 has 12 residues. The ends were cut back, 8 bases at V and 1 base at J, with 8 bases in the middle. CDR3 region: CASPRSNTEAFF. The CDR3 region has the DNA TGTGCCAGCCCCCGATCGAACACTGAAGCTTTCTTT. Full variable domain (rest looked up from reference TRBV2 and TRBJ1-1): EPEVTQTPSHQVTQMGQEVILRCVPISNHLYFYWYRQILGQKVEFLVSFYNNEISEKSEIFDDQFSVERPDGSNFTLKIRSTKLEDSAMYFCASPRSNTEAFFGQGTRLTVV.

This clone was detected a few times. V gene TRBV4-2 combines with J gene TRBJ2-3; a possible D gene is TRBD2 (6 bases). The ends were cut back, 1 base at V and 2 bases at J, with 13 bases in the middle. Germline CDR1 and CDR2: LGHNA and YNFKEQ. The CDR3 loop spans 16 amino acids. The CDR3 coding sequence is TGTGCCAGCAGCCAAGTTTCCCCGGGAGACACAGATACGCAGTATTTT. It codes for CASSQVSPGDTDTQYF.

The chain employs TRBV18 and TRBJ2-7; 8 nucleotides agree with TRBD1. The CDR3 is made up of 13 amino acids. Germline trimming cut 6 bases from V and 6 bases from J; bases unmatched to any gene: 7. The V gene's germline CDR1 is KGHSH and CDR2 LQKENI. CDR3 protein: CASSRQTGAEQYF. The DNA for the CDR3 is TGTGCCAGCTCCCGCCAGACAGGGGCCGAGCAGTACTTC.

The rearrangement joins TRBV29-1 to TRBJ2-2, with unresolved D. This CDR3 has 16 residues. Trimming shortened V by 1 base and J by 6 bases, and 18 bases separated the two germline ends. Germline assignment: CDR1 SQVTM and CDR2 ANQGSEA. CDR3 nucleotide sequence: TGCAGCGTTGAAGTCCCCCGCCGGGTGGCTTCCGGGGAGCTGTTTTTT. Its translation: CSVEVPRRVASGELFF.

CDR3 region: CASSSGTSGGAGEQFF. The CDR3 DNA reads as TGTGCCAGCAGCTCCGGGACTAGCGGGGGGGCAGGCGAGCAGTTCTTC. The gene calls are TRBV5-4 and TRBJ2-1; TRBD2 agrees at 16 bases. The CDR3 is 16 amino acids. CDR1 and CDR2 (germline): SGHNT, YYREEE (reference sequence). V gave up 3 bases and J gave up 10 bases; unmatched junction bases: 7.

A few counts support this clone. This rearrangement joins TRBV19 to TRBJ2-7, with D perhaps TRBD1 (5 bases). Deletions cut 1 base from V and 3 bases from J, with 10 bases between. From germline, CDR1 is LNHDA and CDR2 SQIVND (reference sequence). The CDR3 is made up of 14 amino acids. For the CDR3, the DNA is TGTGCCAGTAGTATAGGGCAGGGCCTCTACGAGCAGTACTTC. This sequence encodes CASSIGQGLYEQYF.

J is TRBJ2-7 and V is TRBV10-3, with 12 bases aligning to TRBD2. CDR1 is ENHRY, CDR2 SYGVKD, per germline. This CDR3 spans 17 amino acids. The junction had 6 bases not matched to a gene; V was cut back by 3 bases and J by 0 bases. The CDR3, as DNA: TGTGCCATCAGTGAACTAGCGGGGGGTCCTAGCTCCTACGAGCAGTACTTC. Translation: CAISELAGGPSSYEQYF.

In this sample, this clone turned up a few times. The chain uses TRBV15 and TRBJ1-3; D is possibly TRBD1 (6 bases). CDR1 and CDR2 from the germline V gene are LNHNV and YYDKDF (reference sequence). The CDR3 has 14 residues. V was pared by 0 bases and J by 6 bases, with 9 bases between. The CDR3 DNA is TGTGCCACCAGCAGAGAGGGGGGCGCAAACACCATATATTTT. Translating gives CATSREGGANTIYF.

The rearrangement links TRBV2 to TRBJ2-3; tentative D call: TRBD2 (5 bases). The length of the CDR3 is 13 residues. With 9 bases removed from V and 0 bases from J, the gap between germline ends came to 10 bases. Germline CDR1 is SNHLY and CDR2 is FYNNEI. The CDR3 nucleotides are TGTGCCAGGAGGGCACCCAGCACAGATACGCAGTATTTT. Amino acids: CARRAPSTDTQYF.

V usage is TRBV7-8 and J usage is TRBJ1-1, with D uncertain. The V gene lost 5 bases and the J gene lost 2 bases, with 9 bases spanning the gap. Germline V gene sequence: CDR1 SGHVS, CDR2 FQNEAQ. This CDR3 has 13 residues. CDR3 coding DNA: TGTGCCAGCAGCAGGACTCCTAACACTGAAGCTTTCTTT. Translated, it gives CASSRTPNTEAFF.

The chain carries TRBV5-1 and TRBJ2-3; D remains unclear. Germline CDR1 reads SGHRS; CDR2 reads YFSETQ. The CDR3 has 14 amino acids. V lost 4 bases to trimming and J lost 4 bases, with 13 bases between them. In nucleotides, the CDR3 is TGCGCCAGCAGCCCCCTGAACCTCGCAGATACGCAGTATTTT. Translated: CASSPLNLADTQYF.

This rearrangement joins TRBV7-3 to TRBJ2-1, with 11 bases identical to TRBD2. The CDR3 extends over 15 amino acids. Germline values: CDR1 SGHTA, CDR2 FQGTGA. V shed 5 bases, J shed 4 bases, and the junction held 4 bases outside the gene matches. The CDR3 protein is CASSQGTSGYNEQFF. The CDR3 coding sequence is TGTGCCAGCAGCCAGGGGACTAGCGGATACAATGAGCAGTTCTTC.